Presented here are 28 T cell receptor beta chains from one specimen sequenced in a study of multiple sclerosis patients with progressive multifocal leukoencephalopathy. Sequencing was performed with immunoSEQ multiplex PCR; in TCRdb, only in-frame clones are kept and a portion is missing. The sample lists tens of thousands of clones; almost 95% were seen once. The time point: before natalizumab initiation. Sequenced material: PBMCs. The receptor source for this set is a man aged 25-45 years with multiple sclerosis.

The V gene is TRBV6-6, the J gene TRBJ2-2; D gene uncertain. Germline lookup yields CDR1 MNHNY and CDR2 SVGAGI (reference sequence). This CDR3 comprises 15 residues. The ends were cut back, 0 bases at V and 7 bases at J, with 12 bases in the middle. CDR3 loop: CASSYSEGSGGELFF. The CDR3 coding sequence is TGTGCCAGCAGTTACTCGGAAGGTAGTGGCGGGGAGCTGTTTTTT.

The rearrangement links TRBV10-3 to TRBJ1-1; TRBD1 might be the D (6 bases). The CDR3 length is 16 residues. V lost 6 bases and J lost 4, with 21 bases in between. Germline V lookup: CDR1 ENHRY, CDR2 SYGVKD. CDR3 loop: CAIRDSGGRLGTEAFF. The CDR3 nucleotides are TGTGCCATCAGGGACAGCGGAGGTAGGCTGGGCACTGAAGCTTTCTTT.

The V call is TRBV6-1, the J call TRBJ2-1; 11 positions match TRBD2. The CDR3 length is 18 residues. The V gene end was trimmed by 0 bases and the J gene end by 6 bases; junction bases not matched to a gene: 10. Per germline, CDR1 MNHNS and CDR2 SASEGT. CDR3 coding DNA: TGTGCCAGCAGTGAAGCCGGTCCTAGCGGGAGGTGGGGCAATGAGCAGTTCTTC. This sequence encodes CASSEAGPSGRWGNEQFF.

The chain links TRBV19 to TRBJ2-7, with D possibly TRBD1 on 5 matching bases. The CDR3 extends over 12 amino acids. Germline assignment: CDR1 LNHDA and CDR2 SQIVND (reference sequence). CDR3: CAPKGQSYEQYV. CDR3 nucleotide sequence: TGTGCTCCCAAGGGGCAGTCCTACGAGCAGTACGTC.

The V call is TRBV7-8, the J call TRBJ1-1; unclear D gene. The CDR3 covers 13 residues. Germline CDR1 reads SGHVS; CDR2 reads FQNEAQ. Trimming took off 1 base at V and 3 bases at J, with 6 bases between the two ends. CDR3 sequence: CASSLDRHTEAFF. Written as DNA, the CDR3 is TGTGCCAGCAGCTTAGACCGGCACACTGAAGCTTTCTTT.

In DNA form, the CDR3 reads TGTGCCAGCAGTGACCCCGGCCAGGGGCTCAACGAGCAGTACGTC. It yields the protein CASSDPGQGLNEQYV. The genes are TRBV6-1 and TRBJ2-7; maybe TRBD1 (6 bases). The CDR3 length is 15 residues. Germline lookup yields CDR1 MNHNS and CDR2 SASEGT. V lost 3 bases, J lost 5 bases, and 17 bases lay in between.

The genes are TRBV30 and TRBJ1-6; 7 bases are a match to TRBD1. CDR1 and CDR2 (germline): GTSNPN, SVGIG (reference sequence). The trim removed 6 bases at V and 0 bases at J, leaving 8 bases unmatched. The CDR3 has 16 residues. DNA of the CDR3: TGTGCCTGTCATCGACAGGGTGGCTCCTATAATTCACCCCTCCACTTT. This gives the protein CACHRQGGSYNSPLHF.

Regarding this clone: Compared with germline, one end of the junction differs, possibly owing to a read error. This rearrangement joins TRBV7-2 to TRBJ2-3; 11 positions match TRBD1. This CDR3 is 14 amino acids long. CDR1 SGHTA and CDR2 FQGNSA come from the germline V gene. The CDR3 sequence is CASSEDRGQDTRYF. DNA of the CDR3: TGTGCCAGCAGCGAGGACAGGGGGCAAGATACGCGGTATTTT.

V usage is TRBV5-1 and J usage is TRBJ2-3; the D is unclear. V shed 4 bases and J shed 5 bases, with 8 bases lying between them. The CDR3 has 12 residues. The germline V gene has CDR1 SGHRS and CDR2 YFSETQ. The CDR3 DNA reads TGCGCCAGCAGCCGTTCTGGAGATACGCAGTATTTT. Its protein is CASSRSGDTQYF.

This clone was detected only once. The gene calls are TRBV9 and TRBJ1-2; 8 bases are shared with TRBD1. Trimming took 4 bases from V and 1 from J; bases not matched to a gene: 12. This CDR3 has 17 residues. CDR1 SGDLS and CDR2 YYNGEE come from the germline V gene. The DNA for the CDR3 is TGTGCCAGCAGCCCGAGCCCCCCGGACAGGGTTAACTATGGCTACACCTTC. Protein product: CASSPSPPDRVNYGYTF.

The genes are TRBV10-3 and TRBJ2-1; perhaps D is TRBD1 or TRBD2 (5 bases each). Per the germline V gene, CDR1 is ENHRY and CDR2 is SYGVKD. The V and J ends lost 7 bases and 3 bases respectively, with 22 bases between them. The CDR3 consists of 17 residues. The CDR3 sequence: CAINPGRRAPHYNEQFF. The CDR3 DNA reads as TGTGCCATCAACCCGGGACGGCGGGCACCCCACTACAATGAGCAGTTCTTC.

The rearrangement links TRBV5-1 to TRBJ1-4, with 11 positions matching TRBD1. CDR3 length: 15 residues. Germline V gene sequence: CDR1 SGHRS, CDR2 YFSETQ. Losses at the gene ends were 1 base for V and 8 bases for J; bases not matched to a gene: 4. CDR3 sequence: CASSLQDRGLEKLFF. The CDR3 DNA sequence: TGCGCCAGCAGCTTGCAGGACAGGGGGCTAGAAAAACTGTTTTTT.

CDR3 DNA sequence: TGTGCCACCAGCAGAGATAAGGGCATGAACACTGAAGCTTTCTTT. Translating gives CATSRDKGMNTEAFF. This sequence joins TRBV15 and TRBJ1-1, with D hard to call. CDR1 is LNHNV, CDR2 YYDKDF, per germline (reference sequence). The CDR3 is made up of 15 amino acids. Deletions cut 0 bases from V and 0 bases from J, with 8 bases between.

Note on this clone: Other DNA sequences within the sample encode an identical CDR3. This chain connects TRBV14 to TRBJ2-4; the D gene is possibly TRBD2 (5 bases). Trimming removed 0 bases from V and 11 bases from J, with 8 bases in between. Germline V gives CDR1 SGHDN, CDR2 FVKESK. The CDR3 consists of 12 residues. DNA for the CDR3: TGTGCCAGCAGCCAAGATTGGGGAGTTCAGTACTTC. Its protein is CASSQDWGVQYF.

This clone was recorded only once. The rearrangement uses TRBV27 and TRBJ2-7; 9 nucleotides agree with TRBD2. There are 15 residues in the CDR3. In germline, CDR1 is MNHEY, CDR2 SMNVEV (reference sequence). The V segment lost 2 bases and the J segment 5 bases; nucleotides outside the gene matches: 7. Here the CDR3 DNA reads TGTGCCAGCAGTTTAAGAGGACTAGCGAGGAACGAGCAGTACTTC. This sequence encodes CASSLRGLARNEQYF.

This rearrangement joins TRBV30 to TRBJ1-1; D not certain. The CDR3 runs to 12 residues. CDR1 and CDR2 from the germline V gene are GTSNPN and SVGIG (reference sequence). V was clipped by 5 bases and J by 11 bases, with 18 bases between them. The CDR3 nucleotides read TGTGCCTGGCTCGGGCGGTCGGGATCCGCTTTCTTT. Encoded protein: CAWLGRSGSAFF. The complete variable domain, with remaining parts taken from reference TRBV30 and TRBJ1-1, reads SQTIHQWPATLVQPVGSPLSLECTVEGTSNPNLYWYRQAAGRGLQLLFYSVGIGQISSEVPQNLSASRPQDRQFILSSKKLLLSDSGFYLCAWLGRSGSAFFGQGTRLTVV.

The chain has TRBV5-1 and TRBJ2-2, with D perhaps given as TRBD1 or TRBD2 (6 bases each). This CDR3 is built from 18 residues. Germline V CDR1 and CDR2: SGHRS, YFSETQ. V gave up 4 bases and J gave up 0 bases, with 19 bases separating them. CDR3 DNA sequence: TGCGCCAGCAGCCCCGGGGGCAGGATTACCGCGAACACCGGGGAGCTGTTTTTT. It yields the protein CASSPGGRITANTGELFF.

The chain uses TRBV19 and TRBJ2-1, with 7 bases that match TRBD1. CDR3 length: 15 residues. CDR1 and CDR2 (germline): LNHDA, SQIVND (reference sequence). Trimming took 4 bases from V and 4 from J; bases not matched to a gene: 7. The chain's CDR3 is CASSTGGSGYNEQFF. The CDR3, as DNA: TGTGCCAGTAGTACAGGGGGATCGGGATACAATGAGCAGTTCTTC.

The chain is built from TRBV11-3 and TRBJ1-1; D is ambiguous. CDR1 is SGHNT and CDR2 is YENEEA in the germline V gene. CDR3 length: 14 amino acids. Trimming removed 3 bases at V and 1 base at J, with 9 bases between. The CDR3 nucleotides are TGTGCCAGCAGCTTCGGGGTGGGGAACACTGAAGCTTTCTTT. Protein product: CASSFGVGNTEAFF.

This chain joins TRBV25-1 and TRBJ1-2; D is undetermined. The CDR3 sequence is 11 residues long. Trimming removed 2 bases at V and 2 bases at J, with 0 bases between. Per germline, CDR1 MGHDK and CDR2 SYGVNS. In DNA form, the CDR3 reads TGTGCCAGCAGTGAAAACTATGGCTACACCTTC. It is translated as CASSENYGYTF.

The chain carries TRBV4-1 and TRBJ2-2, with 14 bases aligning to TRBD2. V lost 5 bases, J lost 3 bases, and 5 bases stayed unmatched. The CDR3 runs to 17 residues. The germline CDR1 and CDR2 sequences are MGHRA and YSYEKL. The CDR3 reads CASSGTSGREHTGELFF. Here the CDR3 DNA reads TGCGCCAGCAGCGGGACTAGCGGGAGAGAGCACACCGGGGAGCTGTTTTTT.

A few counts support this clone. V usage is TRBV5-6 and J usage is TRBJ2-2, with 7 nucleotides matching TRBD2. Germline values: CDR1 SGHDT, CDR2 YYEEEE. Trimming at V came to 0 bases and at J to 7 bases, leaving 6 bases not matched to a gene. The CDR3 consists of 15 residues. CDR3: CASSLGAGLGGELFF. In nucleotides, the CDR3 is TGTGCCAGCAGCTTGGGAGCGGGATTGGGCGGGGAGCTGTTTTTT.

There are a few counts of this clone. This chain links TRBV2 with TRBJ1-2; possible D gene TRBD1, 6 bases. Between the trimmed V and J ends, which lost 5 bases and 6 bases, there was a span of 16 bases. Looked up from germline, CDR1 is SNHLY and CDR2 is FYNNEI. The CDR3 has 14 amino acids. CDR3 protein: CASSRGGTPNGYTF. In nucleotides, the CDR3 is TGTGCCAGCAGTCGGGGAGGGACACCCAATGGCTACACCTTC.

The rearrangement uses TRBV11-3 and TRBJ1-1; 8 bases are a match to TRBD1. With 4 bases clipped from V and 5 bases from J, the junction kept 9 bases outside the gene matches. Per germline, CDR1 SGHNT and CDR2 YENEEA. The CDR3 has 15 residues. CDR3 bases: TGTGCCAGCAGCTCGCCGACAGGGGAGGGGACTGAAGCTTTCTTT. This encodes CASSSPTGEGTEAFF.

V is TRBV29-1 and J is TRBJ1-1, with TRBD1 identical over 8 bases. CDR3 length: 15 amino acids. In germline, CDR1 is SQVTM, CDR2 ANQGSEA. Trimming at V came to 6 bases and at J to 0 bases, leaving 9 bases not matched to a gene. CDR3 sequence (DNA): TGCAGCGTCTCAGGGGGCATCGGGATGAACACTGAAGCTTTCTTT. Residues: CSVSGGIGMNTEAFF. Together with reference TRBV29-1 and TRBJ1-1, the CDR3 gives the full variable domain: SAVISQKPSRDICQRGTSLTIQCQVDSQVTMMFWYRQQPGQSLTLIATANQGSEATYESGFVIDKFPISRPNLTFSTLTVSNMSPEDSSIYLCSVSGGIGMNTEAFFGQGTRLTVV.

The chain is built from TRBV4-1 and TRBJ1-1; 7 bases match TRBD1. Germline V gene data show CDR1 as MGHRA and CDR2 as YSYEKL. This CDR3 spans 17 amino acids. V shed 4 bases, J shed 2 bases, and the junction held 13 bases outside the gene matches. The CDR3 region is CASSLGTARRPNTEAFF. CDR3 DNA: TGCGCCAGCAGCCTCGGGACAGCTCGGAGACCTAACACTGAAGCTTTCTTT.

The rearrangement uses TRBV19 and TRBJ1-5; no reliable D call. Trimming pared 5 bases from V and 6 bases from J, leaving 8 bases between. This CDR3 is built from 12 residues. CDR1 and CDR2 from the germline V gene are LNHDA and SQIVND (reference sequence). In DNA form, the CDR3 reads TGTGCCAGTAGTGAAGGCTCTCAGCCCCAGCATTTT. It codes for CASSEGSQPQHF.

This clone was seen once. This chain uses TRBV11-2 with TRBJ2-1; the match to TRBD2 covers 8 bases. Trimming cost V 5 bases and J 8 bases; bases outside gene matches: 8. The germline V gene has CDR1 SGHAT and CDR2 FQNNGV. The CDR3 has 14 amino acids. Here the CDR3 reads CASSGRAGGYEQFF. CDR3 nucleotide sequence: TGTGCCAGCAGCGGGAGGGCGGGAGGATATGAGCAGTTCTTC. The full variable domain, completed using reference TRBV11-2 and TRBJ2-1, is EAGVAQSPRYKIIEKRQSVAFWCNPISGHATLYWYQQILGQGPKLLIQFQNNGVVDDSQLPKDRFSAERLKGVDSTLKIQPAKLEDSAVYLCASSGRAGGYEQFFGPGTRLTVL.